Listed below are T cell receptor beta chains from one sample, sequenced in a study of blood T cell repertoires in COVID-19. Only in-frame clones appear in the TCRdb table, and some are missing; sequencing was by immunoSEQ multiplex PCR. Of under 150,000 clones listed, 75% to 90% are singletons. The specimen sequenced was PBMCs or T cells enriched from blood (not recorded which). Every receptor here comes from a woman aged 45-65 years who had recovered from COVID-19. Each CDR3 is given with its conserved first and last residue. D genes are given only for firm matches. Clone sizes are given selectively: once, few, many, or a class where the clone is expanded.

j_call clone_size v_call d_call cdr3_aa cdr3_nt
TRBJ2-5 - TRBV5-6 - CASSLLGDQETQYF TGTGCCAGCAGCCTCCTAGGGGATCAAGAGACCCAGTACTTC
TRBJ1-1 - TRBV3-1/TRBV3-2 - CASSLGYTEAFF TGTGCCAGCAGCCTCGGGTACACTGAAGCTTTCTTT
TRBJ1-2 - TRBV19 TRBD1 CASSIALQGGGGYTF TGTGCCAGTAGTATAGCTCTACAGGGGGGAGGCGGCTACACCTTC
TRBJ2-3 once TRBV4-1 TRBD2 CASSQLAGAVQRTDTQYF TGCGCCAGCAGCCAACTAGCGGGGGCCGTACAACGCACAGATACGCAGTATTTT
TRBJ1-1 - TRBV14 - CASSPGGLKTEAFF TGTGCCAGCAGCCCTGGAGGGTTGAAAACTGAAGCTTTCTTT
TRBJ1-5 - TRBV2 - CASSDASDQPQHF TGTGCCAGCAGTGACGCCAGCGATCAGCCCCAGCATTTT
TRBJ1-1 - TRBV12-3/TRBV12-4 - CASSLEWAATHFF TGTGCCAGCAGTTTAGAGTGGGCAGCAACCCACTTTTTT
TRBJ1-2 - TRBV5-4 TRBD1 CASSETGGLGYTF TGTGCCAGCAGCGAAACAGGGGGCCTTGGCTACACCTTC
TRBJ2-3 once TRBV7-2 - CASSLNRVSTDTQYF TGTGCCAGCAGCCTAAACAGGGTTAGCACAGATACGCAGTATTTT
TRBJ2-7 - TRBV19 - CASSPRISYEQYF TGTGCCAGTAGCCCGAGGATTAGCTACGAGCAGTACTTC
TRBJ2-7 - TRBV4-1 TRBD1 CASSQEGTGSYEQYF TGCGCCAGCAGCCAAGAGGGGACAGGGAGCTACGAGCAGTACTTC
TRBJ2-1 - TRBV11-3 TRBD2 CAIASGGANEQFF TGTGCCATCGCTAGCGGGGGGGCTAATGAGCAGTTCTTC
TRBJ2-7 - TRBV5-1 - CASSSRDTEQYF TGCGCCAGCAGCTCCCGGGACACCGAGCAGTACTTC
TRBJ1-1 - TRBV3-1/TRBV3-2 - CASSLEMGRNTEAFF TGTGCCAGCAGCCTGGAAATGGGGCGGAACACTGAAGCTTTCTTT
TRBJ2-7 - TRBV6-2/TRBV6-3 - CASSYERPYYEQYF TGTGCCAGCAGTTACGAGCGGCCCTACTACGAGCAGTACTTC
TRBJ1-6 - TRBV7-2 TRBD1 CASSLDRGSNSPLHF TGTGCCAGCAGCTTAGACAGGGGCAGTAATTCACCCCTCCACTTT
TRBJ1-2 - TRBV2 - CASRETGLYGYTF TGTGCCAGCAGGGAGACAGGCCTCTATGGCTACACCTTC
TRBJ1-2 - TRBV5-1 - CASSLPRGNNYGYTF TGCGCCAGCAGCTTGCCCAGGGGAAATAACTATGGCTACACCTTC
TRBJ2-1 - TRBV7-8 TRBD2 CASSPWVAGGPGGQFF TGTGCCAGCAGCCCTTGGGTAGCGGGGGGGCCTGGGGGGCAGTTCTTC
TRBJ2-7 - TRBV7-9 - CASSLAPTEQYF TGTGCCAGCAGCTTAGCTCCTACCGAGCAGTACTTC
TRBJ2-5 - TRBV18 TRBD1 CASSPGQGAETQYF TGTGCCAGCTCACCGGGACAGGGGGCCGAGACCCAGTACTTC
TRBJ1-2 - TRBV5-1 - CASSEDSNYGYTF TGCGCCAGCAGCGAGGACAGTAACTATGGCTACACCTTC
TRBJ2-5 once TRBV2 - CASSEGMGTTETQYF TGTGCCAGCAGTGAGGGGATGGGGACAACAGAGACCCAGTACTTC
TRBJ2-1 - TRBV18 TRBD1 CASSIQGTTYNEQFF TGTGCCAGCTCCATACAGGGGACAACCTACAATGAGCAGTTCTTC